One and the same sample provided the 18 T cell receptor beta chains below, sequenced in a study of technical replicates of blood from a few donors. Sequenced by immunoSEQ multiplex PCR; TCRdb stores in-frame clones only, minus some. Here the sample spans more than 65,000 clones, roughly 94% being singletons. Sequenced material: T cells isolated from PBMCs. These receptors were obtained from a human donor in good health.

This chain uses TRBV10-3 with TRBJ1-1; D is uncertain. The CDR3 has 16 residues. Looked up from germline, CDR1 is ENHRY and CDR2 is SYGVKD. Deletions cut 3 bases from V and 5 bases from J, with 19 bases between. The CDR3 DNA reads TGTGCCATCAGTGATGCCCAAAAGCGGAGTCGTACTGAAGCTTTCTTT. Translation: CAISDAQKRSRTEAFF.

The chain couples TRBV6-1 to TRBJ1-3, with D perhaps TRBD1 (6 bases). V gave up 1 base and J gave up 6 bases, with 16 bases separating them. CDR3 length: 16 amino acids. Germline lookup yields CDR1 MNHNS and CDR2 SASEGT. DNA for the CDR3: TGTGCCAGCAGTGAAGGTAGGGGGAAAAGGAAAAACACCATATATTTT. Encoded protein: CASSEGRGKRKNTIYF.

The chain has TRBV5-1 and TRBJ1-1; 9 bases line up with TRBD1. Per germline, CDR1 SGHRS and CDR2 YFSETQ. There are 18 residues in the CDR3. J lost 4 bases, V lost 0 bases, and 13 bases had no gene match. CDR3 sequence reads: CASSLVASGTGWFTEAFF. In nucleotides, the CDR3 is TGCGCCAGCAGCTTGGTAGCCTCCGGGACAGGGTGGTTCACTGAAGCTTTCTTT.

The chain is built from TRBV7-9 and TRBJ1-5, with a tentative D call TRBD1 (5 bases). Per germline, CDR1 SEHNR and CDR2 FQNEAQ (reference sequence). This CDR3 is 14 amino acids long. Trimming pared 1 base from V and 7 bases from J, leaving 11 bases between. The CDR3 spells CASSLGGDLQPQHF. CDR3 nucleotides: TGTGCCAGCAGCTTAGGGGGGGATCTCCAGCCCCAGCATTTT. Full variable domain (missing parts from reference TRBV7-9 and TRBJ1-5): DTGVSQNPRHKITKRGQNVTFRCDPISEHNRLYWYRQTLGQGPEFLTYFQNEAQLEKSRLLSDRFSAERPKGSFSTLEIQRTEQGDSAMYLCASSLGGDLQPQHFGDGTRLSIL.

Only one count was recorded for this clone. The chain carries TRBV7-9 and TRBJ2-1; 8 nucleotides align to TRBD1. CDR1 is SEHNR, CDR2 FQNEAQ, per germline (reference sequence). CDR3 length: 14 residues. Trimming removed 0 bases from V and 8 bases from J; junction bases left unmatched: 3. The CDR3 protein is CASSLAQGADEQFF. The CDR3, as DNA: TGTGCCAGCAGCTTAGCCCAGGGGGCGGATGAGCAGTTCTTC.

This rearrangement joins TRBV10-1 to TRBJ2-2; 7 bases align to TRBD2. The trim removed 6 bases at V and 3 bases at J, leaving 1 base unmatched. The CDR3 loop spans 13 amino acids. Germline CDR1 WNHNN, CDR2 SYGVQD (reference sequence). CDR3: CASSSGDTGELFF. The CDR3, as DNA: TGCGCCAGCAGCAGCGGGGACACCGGGGAGCTGTTTTTT.

The genes are TRBV5-4 and TRBJ2-1, with 9 nucleotides matching TRBD2. The ends lost 0 bases at V and 7 bases at J; junction bases unmatched: 2. Germline V lookup: CDR1 SGHNT, CDR2 YYREEE (reference sequence). The CDR3 runs 14 residues. The CDR3 loop reads CASSLGLAENEQFF. The CDR3, as DNA: TGTGCCAGCAGCTTGGGACTAGCGGAGAATGAGCAGTTCTTC. The variable domain in full, with the rest retrieved from reference TRBV5-4 and TRBJ2-1, is ETGVTQSPTHLIKTRGQQVTLRCSSQSGHNTVSWYQQALGQGPQFIFQYYREEENGRGNFPPRFSGLQFPNYSSELNVNALELDDSALYLCASSLGLAENEQFFGPGTRLTVL.

The rearrangement joins TRBV6-1 to TRBJ1-1; weak D call: TRBD1 (6 bases). Trimming removed 6 bases from V and 1 base from J, with 12 bases in between. The CDR3 covers 14 residues. Germline CDR1 and CDR2: MNHNS and SASEGT. The CDR3 sequence is CASRKGDTNTEAFF. The CDR3 DNA follows: TGTGCCAGCAGGAAGGGGGACACGAACACTGAAGCTTTCTTT.

V usage is TRBV7-8 and J usage is TRBJ1-2; the match to TRBD1 covers 7 bases. Germline V gene sequence: CDR1 SGHVS, CDR2 FQNEAQ. The CDR3 is 13 amino acids. The V gene end was trimmed by 5 bases and the J gene end by 4 bases; junction bases not matched to a gene: 4. CDR3 residues: CASSPGQTYGYTF. CDR3 coding DNA: TGTGCCAGCAGCCCGGGACAGACCTATGGCTACACCTTC.

The chain recombines TRBV5-1 with TRBJ2-7; 7 bases map to TRBD1. With V trimmed by 2 bases and J by 6 bases, 8 bases remained unmatched. Germline V gene sequence: CDR1 SGHRS, CDR2 YFSETQ. The CDR3 is 14 amino acids. Here the CDR3 reads CASSFRQGRSEQYF. CDR3 DNA sequence: TGCGCCAGCAGCTTCCGACAGGGACGAAGCGAGCAGTACTTC.

The chain uses TRBV7-2 and TRBJ2-1; weak D call: TRBD2 (5 bases). The germline gives CDR1 SGHTA, CDR2 FQGNSA. This CDR3 is built from 15 residues. V lost 2 bases and J 4 bases, leaving 12 bases between the germline ends. CDR3 DNA sequence: TGTGCCAGCAGCTTAAGCGGAGATAATTACAATGAGCAGTTCTTC. This gives the protein CASSLSGDNYNEQFF.

In this sample, this clone turned up a few times. The rearrangement uses TRBV4-2 and TRBJ1-1; D call uncertain. V was clipped by 1 base and J by 3 bases, with 12 bases between them. The CDR3 runs to 15 residues. Germline CDR1 reads LGHNA; CDR2 reads YNFKEQ. The CDR3 sequence is CASSQGSGRDTEAFF. CDR3 sequence (DNA): TGTGCCAGCAGCCAAGGGTCCGGGAGAGACACTGAAGCTTTCTTT.

The chain has TRBV28 and TRBJ2-1; 11 nucleotides line up with TRBD1. This CDR3 is 13 amino acids long. CDR1 is MDHEN and CDR2 is SYDVKM in the germline V gene. The CDR3 region has the DNA TGTGCTTCCGGGACAGGGGGGAGGAATGAGCAGTTCTTC. This codes for CASGTGGRNEQFF.

This chain joins TRBV19 and TRBJ2-3; 9 nucleotides line up with TRBD2. The CDR3 is 13 amino acids. The germline V gene encodes CDR1 LNHDA and CDR2 SQIVND (reference sequence). V was pared by 9 bases and J by 6 bases, with 7 bases of the junction left unmatched. The DNA of the CDR3 is TGTGCCAGCCAGCGGGAGGCATTTGATACGCAGTATTTT. Protein product: CASQREAFDTQYF. Supplemented by reference TRBV19 and TRBJ2-3, the full variable domain reads DGGITQSPKYLFRKEGQNVTLSCEQNLNHDAMYWYRQDPGQGLRLIYYSQIVNDFQKGDIAEGYSVSREKKESFPLTVTSAQKNPTAFYLCASQREAFDTQYFGPGTRLTVL.

The chain combines TRBV11-2 with TRBJ1-4, with unresolved D. CDR1 is SGHAT, CDR2 FQNNGV, per germline. Trimming took 3 bases from V and 7 from J, leaving 15 bases between them. The CDR3 is made up of 15 amino acids. CDR3 DNA sequence: TGTGCCAGCAGCTTCGGGAACTCCGGAGGTGAAAAACTGTTTTTT. This encodes CASSFGNSGGEKLFF.

The chain carries TRBV2 and TRBJ2-2; possibly TRBD1 for D (6 bases). Trimming pared 5 bases from V and 3 bases from J, leaving 22 bases between. Looked up from germline, CDR1 is SNHLY and CDR2 is FYNNEI. This CDR3 spans 18 amino acids. This chain's CDR3 is CASSRWSGAQADTGELFF. The DNA for the CDR3 is TGTGCCAGCAGTCGTTGGTCAGGGGCTCAGGCGGACACCGGGGAGCTGTTTTTT.

This chain links TRBV2 with TRBJ2-7; perhaps TRBD1 as D (7 bases). Trimming cost V 7 bases and J 6 bases, with 16 bases left between them. The CDR3 contains 13 residues. Per germline, CDR1 SNHLY and CDR2 FYNNEI. The CDR3 coding sequence is TGTGCCAGCAAGGAGGGGGCGCTGTTCGAGCAGTACTTC. Translating gives CASKEGALFEQYF. The complete variable domain, with remaining parts taken from reference TRBV2 and TRBJ2-7, reads EPEVTQTPSHQVTQMGQEVILRCVPISNHLYFYWYRQILGQKVEFLVSFYNNEISEKSEIFDDQFSVERPDGSNFTLKIRSTKLEDSAMYFCASKEGALFEQYFGPGTRLTVT.

This CDR3 is CASSGAGGANTGELFF. The CDR3, as DNA: TGTGCCAGCAGTGGAGCGGGAGGCGCGAACACCGGGGAGCTGTTTTTT. The chain employs TRBV6-4 and TRBJ2-2; 9 nucleotides match TRBD2. This CDR3 has 16 amino acids. Germline CDR1 and CDR2: MRHNA and SNTAGT. J was trimmed by 0 bases and V by 4 bases; bases with no gene match: 3.